These 21 T cell receptor beta chains share one sample of origin, sequenced in a study of blood T cell repertoires in COVID-19. Profiled with immunoSEQ multiplex PCR; TCRdb holds only in-frame clones, not every one. The table lists some 250,000 clones, over 70% of them singletons. Sequencing was performed on peripheral blood. These receptors came from a woman of 80 years or more with acute or convalescent COVID-19.

The chain combines TRBV6-5 with TRBJ2-1, with 7 bases fitting TRBD2. This CDR3 contains 16 residues. J lost 4 bases, V lost 0 bases, and 6 bases had no gene match. Germline loops: CDR1 MNHEY, CDR2 SVGAGI. The CDR3 bases are TGTGCCAGCAGTTACTCCTGGCTAGCGGATTACAATGAGCAGTTCTTC. Translation: CASSYSWLADYNEQFF.

The J gene is TRBJ2-1, the V gene TRBV27, with D perhaps matching TRBD2 (5 bases). Trimming took 4 bases from V and 4 from J, leaving 8 bases between them. The CDR3 is 13 amino acids. Germline loops: CDR1 MNHEY, CDR2 SMNVEV (reference sequence). The CDR3 DNA is TGTGCCAGCAGTTCAAGCGGATACAATGAGCAGTTCTTC. The encoded protein is CASSSSGYNEQFF.

The chain is built from TRBV9 and TRBJ2-3; 9 bases line up with TRBD2. The trim removed 1 base at V and 5 bases at J, leaving 5 bases unmatched. CDR3 length equals 15 residues. CDR1 and CDR2 from the germline V gene are SGDLS and YYNGEE. The CDR3 DNA reads TGTGCCAGCAGCGTATGGAGCGGGGGGCTAGATACGCAGTATTTT. This sequence encodes CASSVWSGGLDTQYF. Based on the CDR3 plus reference TRBV9 and TRBJ2-3, the full variable domain is DSGVTQTPKHLITATGQRVTLRCSPRSGDLSVYWYQQSLDQGLQFLIQYYNGEERAKGNILERFSAQQFPDLHSELNLSSLELGDSALYFCASSVWSGGLDTQYFGPGTRLTVL.

The chain combines TRBV7-9 with TRBJ1-1; 11 bases match TRBD1. Germline lookup yields CDR1 SEHNR and CDR2 FQNEAQ (reference sequence). The CDR3 contains 16 residues. V shed 0 bases, J shed 5 bases, and the junction held 5 bases outside the gene matches. CDR3 DNA sequence: TGTGCCAGCAGCTTAGCGGGGACAGGGGGTAAGACTGAAGCTTTCTTT. Protein: CASSLAGTGGKTEAFF.

The J gene is TRBJ2-3, the V gene TRBV6-2 or TRBV6-3, with 8 bases lining up with TRBD2. Trimming took 5 bases from V and 0 from J; bases not matched to a gene: 7. The CDR3 is 16 residues long. Germline V CDR1 and CDR2: MNHEY, SVGEGT. CDR3 sequence reads: CASSKQRGGSTDTQYF. CDR3 bases: TGTGCCAGCAGTAAACAACGGGGGGGCAGCACAGATACGCAGTATTTT.

In its sample, this clone was seen once. The CDR3 region is CASSSQGTVHQPQHF. CDR3 in DNA: TGTGCCAGCAGCTCACAGGGGACGGTCCATCAGCCCCAGCATTTT. The V gene is TRBV7-2, the J gene TRBJ1-5; 7 bases map to TRBD1. The CDR3 totals 15 residues. V lost 4 bases to trimming and J lost 5 bases; unmatched junction nucleotides: 8. Looked up from germline, CDR1 is SGHTA and CDR2 is FQGNSA. Combining the CDR3 with reference TRBV7-2 and TRBJ1-5 gives the whole variable domain GAGVSQSPSNKVTEKGKDVELRCDPISGHTALYWYRQSLGQGLEFLIYFQGNSAPDKSGLPSDRFSAERTGGSVSTLTIQRTQQEDSAVYLCASSSQGTVHQPQHFGDGTRLSIL.

The genes are TRBV6-5 and TRBJ1-4, with D possibly being TRBD1 (5 bases). The CDR3 has 14 residues. The V end was cut by 10 bases, the J end by 5 bases, with 17 bases between. The germline V gene has CDR1 MNHEY and CDR2 SVGAGI. CDR3 protein: CATVKEGLNEKLFF. CDR3 in DNA: TGTGCCACCGTAAAGGAGGGGTTGAATGAAAAACTGTTTTTT.

This sequence joins TRBV15 and TRBJ1-5, with no clear D. The CDR3 is made up of 15 amino acids. CDR1 and CDR2 from the germline V gene are LNHNV and YYDKDF (reference sequence). V was cut by 3 bases and J by 1 base, with 10 bases left in between. The CDR3 DNA is TGTGCCACCAGCAGGGAGGTGGGCAGCAATCAGCCCCAGCATTTT. Its translation: CATSREVGSNQPQHF.

V and J are TRBV7-2 and TRBJ1-3, with D tentatively TRBD1 (6 bases). From germline, CDR1 is SGHTA and CDR2 FQGNSA. Trimming left V 2 bases short and J 0 bases short, with 14 bases between. CDR3 size: 17 residues. CDR3 nucleotides: TGTGCCAGCAGCTTACGGGGGGCGCATAGCTCTGGAAACACCATATATTTT. The encoded protein is CASSLRGAHSSGNTIYF.

This clone appeared a single time. V gene TRBV4-3 combines with J gene TRBJ1-6, with D maybe TRBD1 (5 bases). Deletions cut 3 bases from V and 9 bases from J, with 12 bases between. Germline-derived CDR1 and CDR2 are LGHNA and YSLEER. This CDR3 contains 14 residues. The CDR3 loop is CASSQGGTGSPLHF. CDR3 bases: TGCGCCAGCAGCCAGGGGGGAACCGGTTCACCCCTCCACTTT.

This clone was seen more than once but under ten times. V gene TRBV9 combines with J gene TRBJ2-7; tentatively, D is TRBD1 (5 bases). V shed 0 bases and J shed 6 bases, with 19 bases lying between them. The V gene's germline CDR1 is SGDLS and CDR2 YYNGEE. The CDR3 has 16 amino acids. Here the CDR3 reads CASSVGGSGQGVEQYF. The CDR3, as DNA: TGTGCCAGCAGCGTAGGTGGGTCAGGACAAGGGGTCGAGCAGTACTTC.

The chain employs TRBV6-5 and TRBJ1-2; D remains ambiguous. Germline V gives CDR1 MNHEY, CDR2 SVGAGI. The CDR3 is 14 residues long. Trimming cost V 4 bases and J 2 bases, with 11 bases left between them. The CDR3 loop reads CASSSGEKNYGYTF. In DNA form, the CDR3 reads TGTGCCAGCAGTTCCGGTGAAAAGAACTATGGCTACACCTTC.

V is TRBV9 and J is TRBJ2-3; TRBD2 is a possible D gene (7 bases). Germline loops: CDR1 SGDLS, CDR2 YYNGEE. The CDR3 is 16 residues long. Trimming removed 2 bases from V and 2 bases from J, with 15 bases in between. The CDR3 DNA sequence: TGTGCCAGCAGCGTTCTGGCGGGGGCCCCCACAGATACGCAGTATTTT. Its translation: CASSVLAGAPTDTQYF. Variable domain in full (rest from reference TRBV9 and TRBJ2-3): DSGVTQTPKHLITATGQRVTLRCSPRSGDLSVYWYQQSLDQGLQFLIQYYNGEERAKGNILERFSAQQFPDLHSELNLSSLELGDSALYFCASSVLAGAPTDTQYFGPGTRLTVL.

The chain couples TRBV6-5 to TRBJ1-1; D unclear. Trimming cost V 9 bases and J 0 bases, with 5 bases left between them. This CDR3 has 11 amino acids. Germline V lookup: CDR1 MNHEY, CDR2 SVGAGI. CDR3 amino acids: CASKMNTEAFF. The CDR3 DNA follows: TGTGCCAGTAAAATGAACACTGAAGCTTTCTTT.

The V gene is TRBV25-1, the J gene TRBJ1-1; D ambiguous. Germline V CDR1 and CDR2: MGHDK, SYGVNS. V lost 8 bases to trimming and J lost 1 base, with 5 bases between them. The length of the CDR3 is 11 residues. CDR3 nucleotide sequence: TGTGCCAGCCGACAGAACACTGAAGCTTTCTTT. It encodes CASRQNTEAFF.

V gene TRBV2 combines with J gene TRBJ1-3; no firm D call. Trimming cost V 1 base and J 3 bases, with 10 bases left between them. The CDR3 consists of 15 residues. The germline gives CDR1 SNHLY, CDR2 FYNNEI. The CDR3 region is CASSEGEVGGNTIYF. Here the CDR3 DNA reads TGTGCCAGCAGTGAAGGGGAGGTCGGTGGAAACACCATATATTTT. The variable domain in full, with the rest retrieved from reference TRBV2 and TRBJ1-3, is EPEVTQTPSHQVTQMGQEVILRCVPISNHLYFYWYRQILGQKVEFLVSFYNNEISEKSEIFDDQFSVERPDGSNFTLKIRSTKLEDSAMYFCASSEGEVGGNTIYFGEGSWLTVV.

This clone is a singleton in its sample. The CDR3 spells CASSHGLAGSYGRYTDTQYF. In DNA, the CDR3 is TGCGCCAGCAGCCACGGACTAGCGGGCTCCTACGGGCGATACACAGATACGCAGTATTTT. The chain joins TRBV5-1 to TRBJ2-3, with TRBD2 matching 11 bases. Germline values: CDR1 SGHRS, CDR2 YFSETQ. The V and J ends lost 4 bases and 2 bases, in that order; junction bases with no gene match: 18. The CDR3 runs to 20 residues.

The V and J genes are TRBV4-1 and TRBJ2-3; weak D call: TRBD2 (6 bases). The CDR3 has 16 amino acids. Trimming pared 0 bases from V and 2 bases from J, leaving 12 bases between. CDR1 and CDR2 (germline): MGHRA, YSYEKL. CDR3 amino acids: CASSQDQASVTDTQYF. CDR3 coding DNA: TGCGCCAGCAGCCAAGATCAGGCTAGCGTCACAGATACGCAGTATTTT.

The chain has TRBV21-1 and TRBJ1-2; the table assigns TRBD1, which was not confirmed against the DNA. TRBV21-1 has pseudogene status. CDR3 size: 16 residues. The DNA for the CDR3 is TGTGCCAGCAGCAAATCCCCGGGACAGGGGGTCTATGGCTACACCTTC. Protein sequence: CASSKSPGQGVYGYTF.

The chain joins TRBV30 to TRBJ1-4; TRBD1 agrees at 7 bases. The CDR3 consists of 13 residues. V was pared by 5 bases and J by 5 bases, with 5 bases of the junction left unmatched. Looked up from germline, CDR1 is GTSNPN and CDR2 is SVGIG (reference sequence). In DNA, the CDR3 is TGTGCCTGGGGGACAGTCCGAAATGAAAAACTGTTTTTT. Amino acids: CAWGTVRNEKLFF. Full variable domain (outside the CDR3, taken from reference TRBV30 and TRBJ1-4): SQTIHQWPATLVQPVGSPLSLECTVEGTSNPNLYWYRQAAGRGLQLLFYSVGIGQISSEVPQNLSASRPQDRQFILSSKKLLLSDSGFYLCAWGTVRNEKLFFGSGTQLSVL.

The rearrangement links TRBV30 to TRBJ2-7; a weak D match, TRBD1 (6 bases). The V gene's germline CDR1 is GTSNPN and CDR2 SVGIG (reference sequence). The CDR3 totals 14 residues. Trimming cost V 0 bases and J 4 bases, with 13 bases left between them. CDR3 coding DNA: TGTGCCTGGAGTGTACAGGGTCCCTCGTACGAGCAGTACTTC. It codes for CAWSVQGPSYEQYF.